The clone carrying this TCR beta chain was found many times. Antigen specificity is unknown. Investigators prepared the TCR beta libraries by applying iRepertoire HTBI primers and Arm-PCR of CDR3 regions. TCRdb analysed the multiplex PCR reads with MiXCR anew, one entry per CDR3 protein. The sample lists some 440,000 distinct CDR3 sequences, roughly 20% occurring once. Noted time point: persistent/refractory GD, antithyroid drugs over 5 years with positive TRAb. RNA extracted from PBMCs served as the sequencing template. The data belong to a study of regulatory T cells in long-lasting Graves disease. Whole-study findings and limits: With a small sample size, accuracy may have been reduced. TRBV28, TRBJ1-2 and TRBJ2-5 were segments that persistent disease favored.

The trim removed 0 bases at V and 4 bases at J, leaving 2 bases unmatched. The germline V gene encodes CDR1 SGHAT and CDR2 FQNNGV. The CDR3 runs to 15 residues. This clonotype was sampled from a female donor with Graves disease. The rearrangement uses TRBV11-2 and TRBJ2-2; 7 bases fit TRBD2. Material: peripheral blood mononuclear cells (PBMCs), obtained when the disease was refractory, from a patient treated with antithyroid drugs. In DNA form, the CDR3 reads TGTGCCAGCAGCTTAGATCGCGGGAGCACCGGGGAGCTGTTTTTT. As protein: CASSLDRGSTGELFF.